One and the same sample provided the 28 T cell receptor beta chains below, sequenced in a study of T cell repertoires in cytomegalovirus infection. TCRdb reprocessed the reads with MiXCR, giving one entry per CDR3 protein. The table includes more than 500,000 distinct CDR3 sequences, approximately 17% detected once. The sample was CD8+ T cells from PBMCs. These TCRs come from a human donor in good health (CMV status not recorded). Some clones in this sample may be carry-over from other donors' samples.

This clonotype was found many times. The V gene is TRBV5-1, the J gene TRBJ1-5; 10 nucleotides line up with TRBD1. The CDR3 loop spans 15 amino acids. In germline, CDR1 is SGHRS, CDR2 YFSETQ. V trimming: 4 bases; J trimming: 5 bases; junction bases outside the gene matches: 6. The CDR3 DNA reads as TGCGCCAGCAGCCGCGGGACAGGGGAGGATCAGCCCCAGCATTTT. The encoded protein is CASSRGTGEDQPQHF.

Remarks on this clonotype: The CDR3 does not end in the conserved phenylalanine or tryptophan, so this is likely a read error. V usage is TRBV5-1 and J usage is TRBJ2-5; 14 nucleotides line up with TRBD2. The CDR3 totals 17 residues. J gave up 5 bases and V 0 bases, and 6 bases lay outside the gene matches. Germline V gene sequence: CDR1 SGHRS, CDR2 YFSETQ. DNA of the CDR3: TGCGCCAGCAGCTTGGAGGGACTAGCGGGGGCCTTCGAGACCCAGTACTCC. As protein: CASSLEGLAGAFETQYS.

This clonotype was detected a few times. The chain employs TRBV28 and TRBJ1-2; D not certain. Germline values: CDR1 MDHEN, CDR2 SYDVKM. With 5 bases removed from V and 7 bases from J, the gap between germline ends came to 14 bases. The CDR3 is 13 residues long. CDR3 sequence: CASSHAEVSGYTF. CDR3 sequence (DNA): TGTGCCAGCAGTCACGCAGAGGTCTCTGGCTACACCTTC.

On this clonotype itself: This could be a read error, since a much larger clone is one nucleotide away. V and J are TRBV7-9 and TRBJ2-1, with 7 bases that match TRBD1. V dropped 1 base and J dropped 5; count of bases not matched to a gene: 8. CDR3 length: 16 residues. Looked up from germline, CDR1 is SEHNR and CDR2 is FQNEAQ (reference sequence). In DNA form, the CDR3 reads TGTGCCAGCAGCTTAGTTTCCGGGACAGATCACAATGAGCAGTTCTTC. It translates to CASSLVSGTDHNEQFF.

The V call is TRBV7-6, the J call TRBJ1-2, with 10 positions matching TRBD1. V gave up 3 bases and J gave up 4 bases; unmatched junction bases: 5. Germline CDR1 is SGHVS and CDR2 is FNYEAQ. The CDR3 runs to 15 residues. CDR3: CASSFDRGLSYGYTF. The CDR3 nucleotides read TGTGCCAGCAGCTTCGACAGGGGGCTTTCCTATGGCTACACCTTC.

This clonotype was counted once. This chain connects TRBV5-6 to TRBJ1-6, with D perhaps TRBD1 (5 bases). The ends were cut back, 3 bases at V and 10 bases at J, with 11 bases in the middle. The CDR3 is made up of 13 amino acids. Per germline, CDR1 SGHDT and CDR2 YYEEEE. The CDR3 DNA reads TGTGCCAGCAGCTACGCAGGGCCCTCACCCCTCCACTTT. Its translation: CASSYAGPSPLHF. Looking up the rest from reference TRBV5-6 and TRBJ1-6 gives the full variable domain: DAGVTQSPTHLIKTRGQQVTLRCSPKSGHDTVSWYQQALGQGPQFIFQYYEEEERQRGNFPDRFSGHQFPNYSSELNVNALLLGDSALYLCASSYAGPSPLHFGNGTRLTVT.

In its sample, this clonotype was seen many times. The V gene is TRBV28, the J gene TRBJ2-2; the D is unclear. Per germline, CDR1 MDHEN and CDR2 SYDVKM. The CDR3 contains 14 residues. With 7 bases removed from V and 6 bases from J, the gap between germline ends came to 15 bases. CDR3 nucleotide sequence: TGTGCCAGCACCCCCTATGTGGGTGCCGGGGAGCTGTTTTTT. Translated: CASTPYVGAGELFF. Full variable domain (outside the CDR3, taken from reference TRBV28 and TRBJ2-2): DVKVTQSSRYLVKRTGEKVFLECVQDMDHENMFWYRQDPGLGLRLIYFSYDVKMKEKGDIPEGYSVSREKKERFSLILESASTNQTSMYLCASTPYVGAGELFFGEGSRLTVL.

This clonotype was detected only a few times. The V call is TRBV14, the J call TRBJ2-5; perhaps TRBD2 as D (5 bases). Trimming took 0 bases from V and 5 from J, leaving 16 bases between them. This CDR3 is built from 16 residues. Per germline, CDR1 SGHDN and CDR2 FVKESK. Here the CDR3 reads CASSQDLSGNLETQYF. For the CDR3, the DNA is TGTGCCAGCAGCCAAGATTTATCGGGGAATTTGGAGACCCAGTACTTC.

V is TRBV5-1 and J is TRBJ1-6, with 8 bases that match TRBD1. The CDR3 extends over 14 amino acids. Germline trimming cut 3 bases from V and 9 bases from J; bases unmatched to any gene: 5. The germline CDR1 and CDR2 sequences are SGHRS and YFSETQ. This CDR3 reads CASSSGQVPSPLHF. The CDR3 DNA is TGCGCCAGCAGCTCGGGACAGGTGCCTTCACCCCTCCACTTT.

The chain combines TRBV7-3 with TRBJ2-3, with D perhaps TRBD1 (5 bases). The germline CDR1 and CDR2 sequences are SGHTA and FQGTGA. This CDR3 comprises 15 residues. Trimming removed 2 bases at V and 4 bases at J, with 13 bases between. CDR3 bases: TGTGCCAGCAGCTTAGGGGCCCCCCAGGCAGATACGCAGTATTTT. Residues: CASSLGAPQADTQYF.

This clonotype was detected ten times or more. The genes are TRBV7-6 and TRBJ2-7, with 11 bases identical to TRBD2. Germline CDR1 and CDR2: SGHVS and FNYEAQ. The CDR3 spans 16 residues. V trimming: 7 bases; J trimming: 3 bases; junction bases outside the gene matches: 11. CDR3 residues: CASTPRTSGPLYEQYF. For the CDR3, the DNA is TGTGCCAGCACCCCCCGGACTAGCGGGCCCCTCTACGAGCAGTACTTC.

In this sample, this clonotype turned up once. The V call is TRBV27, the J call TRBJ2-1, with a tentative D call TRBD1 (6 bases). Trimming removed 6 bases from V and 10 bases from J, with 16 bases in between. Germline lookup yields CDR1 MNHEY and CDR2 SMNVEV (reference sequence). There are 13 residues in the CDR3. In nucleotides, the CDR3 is TGTGCCAGCAGCCTCGGGCTAGACAGGGAGCAGTTCTTC. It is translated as CASSLGLDREQFF.

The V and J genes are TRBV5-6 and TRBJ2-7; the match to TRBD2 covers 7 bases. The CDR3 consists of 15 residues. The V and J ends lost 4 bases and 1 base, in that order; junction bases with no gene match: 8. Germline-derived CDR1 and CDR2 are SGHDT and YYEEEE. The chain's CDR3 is CASSDRLALSYEQYF. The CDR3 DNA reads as TGTGCCAGCAGCGACCGACTAGCTCTATCCTACGAGCAGTACTTC.

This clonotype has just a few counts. The CDR3 region is CASSLGQKAFF. CDR3 DNA: TGCGCCAGCAGCTTGGGGCAGAAAGCTTTCTTT. J is TRBJ1-1 and V is TRBV5-1; D remains ambiguous. CDR3 length equals 11 residues. The ends were cut back, 0 bases at V and 9 bases at J, with 6 bases in the middle. The germline V gene has CDR1 SGHRS and CDR2 YFSETQ. Combining the CDR3 with reference TRBV5-1 and TRBJ1-1 gives the whole variable domain KAGVTQTPRYLIKTRGQQVTLSCSPISGHRSVSWYQQTPGQGLQFLFEYFSETQRNKGNFPGRFSGRQFSNSRSEMNVSTLELGDSALYLCASSLGQKAFFGQGTRLTVV.

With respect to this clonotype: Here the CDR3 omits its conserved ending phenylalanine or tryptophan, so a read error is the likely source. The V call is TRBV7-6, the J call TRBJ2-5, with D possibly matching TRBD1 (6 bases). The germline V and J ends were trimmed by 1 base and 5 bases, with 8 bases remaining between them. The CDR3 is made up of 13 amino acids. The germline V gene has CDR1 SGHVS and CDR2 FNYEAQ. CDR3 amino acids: CASSLGTAETQYS. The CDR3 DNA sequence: TGTGCCAGCAGCTTAGGGACAGCCGAGACCCAGTACTCC.

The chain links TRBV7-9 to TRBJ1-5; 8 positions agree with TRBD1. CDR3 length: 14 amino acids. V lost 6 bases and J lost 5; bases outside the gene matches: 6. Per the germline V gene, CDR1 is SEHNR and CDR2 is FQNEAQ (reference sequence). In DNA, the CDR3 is TGTGCCAGCAGTTCGACAGGGGTGGATCAGCCCCAGCATTTT. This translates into CASSSTGVDQPQHF.

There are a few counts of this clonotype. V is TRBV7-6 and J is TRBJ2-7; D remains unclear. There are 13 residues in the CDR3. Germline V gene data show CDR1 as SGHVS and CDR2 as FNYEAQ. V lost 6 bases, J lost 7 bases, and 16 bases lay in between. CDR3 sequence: CASRRGDLREQYF. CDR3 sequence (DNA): TGTGCCAGCAGGCGAGGCGATCTGAGGGAGCAGTACTTC.

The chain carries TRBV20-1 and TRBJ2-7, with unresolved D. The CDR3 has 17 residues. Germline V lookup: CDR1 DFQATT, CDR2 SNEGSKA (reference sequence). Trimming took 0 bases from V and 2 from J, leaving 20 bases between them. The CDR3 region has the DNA TGCAGTGCTAGAGAGGCGAGGAAGGATCTACCGGCCTACGAGCAGTACTTC. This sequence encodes CSAREARKDLPAYEQYF.

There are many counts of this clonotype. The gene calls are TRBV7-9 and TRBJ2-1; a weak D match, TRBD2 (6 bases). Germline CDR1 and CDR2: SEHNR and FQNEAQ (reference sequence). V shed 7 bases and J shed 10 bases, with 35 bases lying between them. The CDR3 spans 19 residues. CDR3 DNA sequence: TGTGCCAGCACTCCCTTGTCCCGTTACCGGGACTCAACGCCGTGGGAGCAGTTCTTC. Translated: CASTPLSRYRDSTPWEQFF.

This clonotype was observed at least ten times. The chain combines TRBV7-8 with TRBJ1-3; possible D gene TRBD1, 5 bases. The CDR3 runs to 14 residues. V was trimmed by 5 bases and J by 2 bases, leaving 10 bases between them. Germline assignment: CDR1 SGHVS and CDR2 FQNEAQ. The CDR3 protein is CASSIRDPGNTIYF. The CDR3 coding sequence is TGTGCCAGCAGCATCCGGGACCCTGGAAACACCATATATTTT.

CDR3 DNA: TGTGCCACCAGTGATTTTGGGGGCGATGAGCAGTTCTTC. Translating it yields CATSDFGGDEQFF. The V gene is TRBV24-1, the J gene TRBJ2-1; the D gene is possibly TRBD1 (6 bases). CDR3 length equals 13 residues. The V end lost 1 base, the J end lost 8 bases, and 8 bases lay between the germline ends. Looked up from germline, CDR1 is KGHDR and CDR2 is SFDVKD.

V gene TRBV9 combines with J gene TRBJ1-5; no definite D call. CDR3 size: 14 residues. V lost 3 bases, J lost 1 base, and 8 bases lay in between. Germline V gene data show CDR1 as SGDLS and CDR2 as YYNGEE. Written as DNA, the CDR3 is TGTGCCAGCAGCGAACTCGAGAGCAATCAGCCCCAGCATTTT. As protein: CASSELESNQPQHF.

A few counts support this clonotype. The CDR3 DNA is TGTGCCAGCAGTTACGTCCTGCGGGGGAAGAGCTCCTACAATGAGCAGTTCTTC. It yields the protein CASSYVLRGKSSYNEQFF. This chain joins TRBV6-6 and TRBJ2-1, with 7 bases lining up with TRBD2. The CDR3 sequence is 18 residues long. Germline-derived CDR1 and CDR2 are MNHNY and SVGAGI (reference sequence). The junction had 10 bases not matched to a gene; V was cut back by 2 bases and J by 0 bases.

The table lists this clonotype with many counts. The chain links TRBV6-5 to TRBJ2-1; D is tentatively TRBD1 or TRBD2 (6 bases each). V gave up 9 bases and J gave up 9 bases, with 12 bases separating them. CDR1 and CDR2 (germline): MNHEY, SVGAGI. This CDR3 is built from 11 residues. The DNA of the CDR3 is TGTGCCAGTACCGGGGGCGCTGAGCAGTTCTTC. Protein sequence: CASTGGAEQFF.

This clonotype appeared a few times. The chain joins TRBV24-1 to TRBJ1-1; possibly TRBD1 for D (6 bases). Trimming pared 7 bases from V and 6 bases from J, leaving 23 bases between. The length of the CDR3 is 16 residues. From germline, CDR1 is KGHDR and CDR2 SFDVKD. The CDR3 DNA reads TGTGCCACCAGCCACGGGGGGCTAGGGTCGGACGCTGAAGCTTTCTTT. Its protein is CATSHGGLGSDAEAFF.

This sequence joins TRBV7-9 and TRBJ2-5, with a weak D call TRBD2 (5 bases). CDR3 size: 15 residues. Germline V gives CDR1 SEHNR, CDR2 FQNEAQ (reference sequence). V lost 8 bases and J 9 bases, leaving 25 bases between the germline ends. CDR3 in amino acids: CASGNQTSSIGAQYF. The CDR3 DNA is TGTGCCAGCGGCAACCAGACTTCATCTATCGGGGCCCAGTACTTC.

The CDR3 region has the DNA TGTGCCAGCAGCTGGGGCGCCGCTGGCGGCGAGCAGTACTTC. Its protein product is CASSWGAAGGEQYF. The chain couples TRBV7-8 to TRBJ2-3, with TRBD1 as a possible D gene (5 bases). Matching the DNA end better, TRBJ2-7 makes the J call doubtful. The CDR3 has 14 amino acids. Germline lookup yields CDR1 SGHVS and CDR2 FQNEAQ.

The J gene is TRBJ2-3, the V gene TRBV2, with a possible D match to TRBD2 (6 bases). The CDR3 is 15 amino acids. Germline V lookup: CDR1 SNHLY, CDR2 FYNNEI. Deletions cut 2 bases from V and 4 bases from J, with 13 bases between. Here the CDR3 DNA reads TGTGCCAGCAGTGAATCGGGAGTCCGCCCAGATACGCAGTATTTT. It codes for CASSESGVRPDTQYF.